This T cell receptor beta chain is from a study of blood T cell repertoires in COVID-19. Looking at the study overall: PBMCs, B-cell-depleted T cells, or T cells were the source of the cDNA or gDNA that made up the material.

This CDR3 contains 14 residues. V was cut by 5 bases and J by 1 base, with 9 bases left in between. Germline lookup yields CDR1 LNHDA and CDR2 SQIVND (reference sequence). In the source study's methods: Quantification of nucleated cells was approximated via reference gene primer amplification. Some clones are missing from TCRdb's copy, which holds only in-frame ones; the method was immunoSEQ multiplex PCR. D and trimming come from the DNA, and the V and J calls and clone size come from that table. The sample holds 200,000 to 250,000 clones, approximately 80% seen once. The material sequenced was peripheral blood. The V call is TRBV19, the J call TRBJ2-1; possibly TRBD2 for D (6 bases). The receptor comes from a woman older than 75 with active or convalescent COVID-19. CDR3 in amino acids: CASSRGGSYNEQFF. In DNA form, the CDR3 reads TGTGCCAGTAGTCGCGGAGGGTCCTACAATGAGCAGTTCTTC.